Sequencing of this T cell receptor beta chain was carried out in a study of cytomegalovirus exposure and HLA in healthy donors. PCR employed 60 Vbeta and 13 Jbeta primers. Sequencing used immunoSEQ multiplex PCR; TCRdb keeps in-frame clones, though not all of them. The sample shows around 100,000 clones, 65% of them seen only once. Germline-derived CDR1 and CDR2 are GTSNPN and SVGIG (reference sequence). This CDR3 region has 12 residues. Trimming removed 0 bases at V and 7 bases at J, with 9 bases between. The chain recombines TRBV30 with TRBJ1-1, with D possibly TRBD1 on 5 matching bases. The sequence was obtained from a man younger than 45 in good health and CMV-seropositive. The sequenced sample was PBMCs. The CDR3 bases are TGTGCCTGGAGTGTACGGGGGGATGAAGCTTTCTTT. Translation: CAWSVRGDEAFF.